These 19 T cell receptor beta chains originate from one sample sequenced in a study of cytomegalovirus exposure and HLA in healthy donors. Amplification used 60 Vbeta primers and 13 Jbeta primers. Using immunoSEQ multiplex PCR, the repertoire was profiled, and TCRdb retains in-frame clones only, with some absent. The repertoire holds fewer than 250,000 clones, with about four fifths as singletons. Sequenced material: PBMCs. The origin of the receptors is a man between 40 and 49 years old in good health and CMV-seropositive.

The rearrangement links TRBV30 to TRBJ1-1; D is ambiguous. CDR3 length: 13 residues. Germline loops: CDR1 GTSNPN, CDR2 SVGIG (reference sequence). V dropped 0 bases and J dropped 0 bases, with 5 bases sitting between them. CDR3 sequence: CAWSVLMNTEAFF. The CDR3 DNA sequence: TGTGCCTGGAGTGTACTAATGAACACTGAAGCTTTCTTT.

This clone was observed once. The chain combines TRBV6-5 with TRBJ2-1; 11 bases line up with TRBD2. CDR1 and CDR2 from the germline V gene are MNHEY and SVGAGI. The CDR3 contains 14 residues. The V and J ends lost 4 bases and 7 bases, in that order; junction bases with no gene match: 3. The CDR3 DNA is TGTGCCAGCAGTTTAGCGGGAGGGCCAAATGAGCAGTTCTTC. This gives the protein CASSLAGGPNEQFF.

V usage is TRBV19 and J usage is TRBJ1-5, with D tentatively TRBD1 (6 bases). CDR1 and CDR2 (germline): LNHDA, SQIVND (reference sequence). CDR3 length equals 14 residues. Trimming pared 2 bases from V and 1 base from J, leaving 6 bases between. CDR3 nucleotide sequence: TGTGCCAGTAGTATAACAGGGAGCAATCAGCCCCAGCATTTT. Amino acid sequence: CASSITGSNQPQHF.

A remark on this clone: One end of the junction fails to match germline, which may point to a read error. The rearrangement links TRBV10-2 to TRBJ2-1; 13 nucleotides agree with TRBD2. Germline values: CDR1 WSHSY, CDR2 SAAADI. The CDR3 is made up of 15 amino acids. The DNA of the CDR3 is TGCGCCAACAGTGGGACTAGCGGGGTAAACAATGAGCAGTTCTTC. The encoded protein is CANSGTSGVNNEQFF.

J is TRBJ2-1 and V is TRBV6-1; D is unresolved. The CDR3 is 11 amino acids. Germline V gene data show CDR1 as MNHNS and CDR2 as SASEGT. V shed 2 bases and J shed 8 bases, with 4 bases lying between them. The DNA for the CDR3 is TGTGCCAGCAGTGAACCTCATGAGCAGTTCTTC. Amino acid sequence: CASSEPHEQFF.

CDR3 in amino acids: CASRPPGGPGYTF. CDR3 nucleotides: TGTGCCAGCAGGCCACCGGGGGGGCCCGGCTACACCTTC. The V call is TRBV11-1, the J call TRBJ1-2; D perhaps matches TRBD1 (6 bases). CDR3 size: 13 residues. Germline CDR1 reads SGHAT; CDR2 reads FQDESV (reference sequence). The ends were cut back, 6 bases at V and 8 bases at J, with 16 bases in the middle.

The chain employs TRBV7-2 and TRBJ2-7, with 7 bases fitting TRBD2. Germline CDR1 reads SGHTA; CDR2 reads FQGNSA. CDR3 size: 16 residues. With 0 bases clipped from V and 0 bases from J, the junction kept 5 bases outside the gene matches. CDR3 region: CASSLALADLSYEQYF. CDR3 DNA: TGTGCCAGCAGCTTAGCTCTAGCGGACCTCTCCTACGAGCAGTACTTC.

The chain is built from TRBV7-8 and TRBJ2-1, with 10 nucleotides matching TRBD2. The CDR3 has 15 amino acids. After removal of 5 bases from V and 2 bases from J, the junction contained 3 bases not matched to a gene. Per germline, CDR1 SGHVS and CDR2 FQNEAQ. CDR3 in amino acids: CASSGGLATYNEQFF. CDR3 bases: TGTGCCAGCAGCGGGGGACTAGCGACCTACAATGAGCAGTTCTTC.

This clone was observed a few times. The rearrangement links TRBV5-6 to TRBJ1-5; D may be TRBD1 (5 bases). The V gene lost 4 bases and the J gene lost 6 bases, with 14 bases spanning the gap. The CDR3 contains 14 residues. Germline values: CDR1 SGHDT, CDR2 YYEEEE. CDR3 sequence: CASSRAGVRQPQHF. CDR3 nucleotide sequence: TGTGCCAGCAGCCGTGCGGGGGTCCGTCAGCCCCAGCATTTT.

This clone was found a few times. The chain's CDR3 is CSVEGYSHYGYTF. CDR3 nucleotides: TGCAGCGTTGAAGGTTACAGCCACTATGGCTACACCTTC. The genes are TRBV29-1 and TRBJ1-2, with D unresolved. This CDR3 is built from 13 residues. Germline assignment: CDR1 SQVTM and CDR2 ANQGSEA. The V gene lost 1 base and the J gene lost 3 bases, with 9 bases spanning the gap.

The table lists this clone with a count of one. Written as DNA, the CDR3 is TGTGCCAGTGAAGCTAGCGGTAACTCCTACAATGAGCAGTTCTTC. Translated, it gives CASEASGNSYNEQFF. The chain employs TRBV19 and TRBJ2-1, with 7 positions matching TRBD2. Germline CDR1 reads LNHDA; CDR2 reads SQIVND (reference sequence). The CDR3 loop spans 15 amino acids. With V trimmed by 8 bases and J by 0 bases, 7 bases remained unmatched.

The J gene is TRBJ1-2, the V gene TRBV6-5; D may be TRBD1 (5 bases). CDR1 MNHEY and CDR2 SVGAGI come from the germline V gene. The CDR3 length is 13 residues. The ends were cut back, 8 bases at V and 4 bases at J, with 14 bases in the middle. The CDR3 is CASSPREVYGYTF. CDR3 bases: TGTGCCAGCTCCCCCAGGGAAGTCTATGGCTACACCTTC.

This chain uses TRBV27 with TRBJ2-5; TRBD1 matches 7 bases. This CDR3 region has 15 residues. Losses at the gene ends were 6 bases for V and 4 bases for J; bases not matched to a gene: 11. Germline V gives CDR1 MNHEY, CDR2 SMNVEV (reference sequence). The CDR3 sequence is CASSLLQGNSETQYF. The CDR3 bases are TGTGCCAGCAGCCTCTTACAGGGGAACTCAGAGACCCAGTACTTC.

The chain combines TRBV12-5 with TRBJ2-3, with TRBD2 matching 9 bases. Per the germline V gene, CDR1 is LGHNT and CDR2 is FRNRAP. V lost 1 base, J lost 4 bases, and 6 bases stayed unmatched. This CDR3 contains 16 residues. The CDR3 sequence: CASGLALAGVADTQYF. DNA for the CDR3: TGTGCTAGTGGTTTGGCCTTAGCGGGAGTTGCAGATACGCAGTATTTT.

This chain joins TRBV4-1 and TRBJ2-6, with a weak D call TRBD2 (5 bases). V was clipped by 0 bases and J by 0 bases, with 9 bases between them. The germline V gene has CDR1 MGHRA and CDR2 YSYEKL. This CDR3 is 17 amino acids long. CDR3 DNA sequence: TGCGCCAGCAGCCAAGATCTTGGGAGCTCTGGGGCCAACGTCCTGACTTTC. This translates into CASSQDLGSSGANVLTF.

This chain joins TRBV6-1 and TRBJ1-2; 9 bases align to TRBD1. CDR1 is MNHNS and CDR2 is SASEGT in the germline V gene. V lost 2 bases and J lost 4; bases outside the gene matches: 11. The CDR3 has 17 amino acids. The DNA of the CDR3 is TGTGCCAGCAGTGAATCGGGACCGGGACAGGGAAGCTATGGCTACACCTTC. Amino acid sequence: CASSESGPGQGSYGYTF.

The V call is TRBV6-5, the J call TRBJ1-2; D might be TRBD1 (6 bases). The CDR3 totals 15 residues. Germline V gene lookup returns CDR1 MNHEY and CDR2 SVGAGI. The ends were cut back, 6 bases at V and 0 bases at J, with 14 bases in the middle. The DNA of the CDR3 is TGTGCCAGCAGCCCGACAGGAGCGCCTAACTATGGCTACACCTTC. The encoded protein is CASSPTGAPNYGYTF.

J is TRBJ2-4 and V is TRBV4-1; a possible D gene is TRBD2 (6 bases). This CDR3 spans 16 amino acids. The V end was cut by 4 bases, the J end by 0 bases, with 13 bases between. Per germline, CDR1 MGHRA and CDR2 YSYEKL. The CDR3 protein is CASSPLGTLAKNIQYF. CDR3 in DNA: TGCGCCAGCAGCCCCCTAGGGACTCTAGCCAAAAACATTCAGTACTTC.

This sequence joins TRBV7-9 and TRBJ2-1, with 13 nucleotides matching TRBD2. CDR1 SEHNR and CDR2 FQNEAQ come from the germline V gene (reference sequence). V shed 5 bases, J shed 8 bases, and the junction held 6 bases outside the gene matches. The CDR3 has 15 residues. The CDR3 loop is CASSRPTSGRYEQFF. The CDR3 DNA follows: TGTGCCAGCAGCCGGCCGACTAGCGGGAGGTATGAGCAGTTCTTC.